This passage covers 21 T cell receptor beta chains from one sample sequenced in a study of CD8+ T cells in alopecia areata. Treatment: oral pan-JAK inhibitor, 5-10 mg twice daily. Extracted RNA was reverse transcribed into cDNA, the sequencing template. TCRdb's copy holds only in-frame clones and misses some; the assay was immunoSEQ multiplex PCR. This table holds under 300,000 clones, 60% found once. Specimen: CD4+ T cells sorted from blood, collected at approximately week 51, from a patient treated with tofacitinib. Receptors originate from a human donor with alopecia areata.

The chain is built from TRBV27 and TRBJ2-3; D is perhaps TRBD1 (5 bases). V gave up 4 bases and J gave up 6 bases, with 11 bases separating them. Germline CDR1 is MNHEY and CDR2 is SMNVEV (reference sequence). This CDR3 is 13 amino acids long. CDR3 region: CASSWKGSDTQYF. The CDR3 DNA sequence: TGTGCCAGCAGTTGGAAGGGGTCCGATACGCAGTATTTT.

The V call is TRBV29-1, the J call TRBJ2-7; D might be TRBD1 (6 bases). Germline V CDR1 and CDR2: SQVTM, ANQGSEA. The CDR3 runs 12 residues. V lost 7 bases to trimming and J lost 2 bases, with 12 bases between them. The CDR3 sequence is CSGLTGAYEQYF. CDR3 coding DNA: TGCAGCGGCCTGACAGGAGCCTACGAGCAGTACTTC.

For this clone: The junction differs from germline at one of its ends, possibly a read error. The V and J genes are TRBV7-7 and TRBJ2-2; TRBD1 is a possible D gene (6 bases). The germline gives CDR1 SSHAT, CDR2 FNYEAQ (reference sequence). The CDR3 is 13 residues long. The CDR3 DNA reads as TGTGCTAGCAGCTTAAGGGGGACAGGGGAGCTGTTTTTT. Translating it yields CASSLRGTGELFF.

This clone was picked up a small number of times. This sample includes further DNA sequences coding for the same CDR3. The V gene is TRBV7-9, the J gene TRBJ2-1; D possibly corresponds to TRBD2 (6 bases). Trimming removed 6 bases at V and 2 bases at J, with 14 bases between. This CDR3 region has 15 residues. Looked up from germline, CDR1 is SEHNR and CDR2 is FQNEAQ (reference sequence). CDR3 sequence: CASRSSGGTYNEQFF. The CDR3, as DNA: TGTGCCAGCAGGTCCAGTGGAGGGACCTACAATGAGCAGTTCTTC.

The J gene is TRBJ2-4, the V gene TRBV30; D might be TRBD1 or TRBD2, each matching 6 bases. V lost 3 bases and J lost 0, with 9 bases in between. The germline V gene has CDR1 GTSNPN and CDR2 SVGIG (reference sequence). The CDR3 runs 14 residues. CDR3 in amino acids: CAWSGGLAKNIQYF. The CDR3 DNA is TGTGCCTGGAGCGGGGGCTTAGCCAAAAACATTCAGTACTTC. Together with reference TRBV30 and TRBJ2-4, the CDR3 gives the full variable domain: SQTIHQWPATLVQPVGSPLSLECTVEGTSNPNLYWYRQAAGRGLQLLFYSVGIGQISSEVPQNLSASRPQDRQFILSSKKLLLSDSGFYLCAWSGGLAKNIQYFGAGTRLSVL.

A remark on this clone: This same CDR3 is encoded by further DNA sequences in the sample. J is TRBJ2-1 and V is TRBV2, with 13 bases aligning to TRBD2. The length of the CDR3 is 15 residues. V was pared by 3 bases and J by 4 bases, with 0 bases of the junction left unmatched. Germline-derived CDR1 and CDR2 are SNHLY and FYNNEI. DNA of the CDR3: TGTGCCAGCAGTGAGACTAGCGGGGGGTACAATGAGCAGTTCTTC. Amino acids: CASSETSGGYNEQFF.

This clone was observed a few times. This chain joins TRBV19 and TRBJ2-7; possible D gene TRBD1, 6 bases. V was pared by 3 bases and J by 5 bases, with 17 bases between. The CDR3 contains 15 residues. Per germline, CDR1 LNHDA and CDR2 SQIVND (reference sequence). As DNA, the CDR3 is TGTGCCAGTAGTATGGGGGCGGCCGGAGAGGACGAGCAGTACTTC. Protein: CASSMGAAGEDEQYF.

Remarks on this clone: Within the sample, other DNA sequences also encode this same CDR3. This chain joins TRBV29-1 and TRBJ2-5; D unresolved. The CDR3 length is 10 residues. Trimming left V 4 bases short and J 2 bases short, with 2 bases between. CDR1 SQVTM and CDR2 ANQGSEA come from the germline V gene. The CDR3 region is CSVGQETQYF. The CDR3 DNA follows: TGCAGCGTTGGACAAGAGACCCAGTACTTC.

The chain joins TRBV29-1 to TRBJ2-7; 7 nucleotides match TRBD1. This CDR3 comprises 13 residues. The germline gives CDR1 SQVTM, CDR2 ANQGSEA. The J segment lost 7 bases and the V segment lost 2 bases, leaving 8 bases of the junction unmatched. CDR3 amino acids: CSVERDREGEQYF. The CDR3 DNA reads TGCAGCGTTGAACGCGACAGGGAAGGAGAGCAGTACTTC.

The chain carries TRBV29-1 and TRBJ2-1, with D possibly called TRBD1 or TRBD2 (5 bases each). Trimming removed 3 bases from V and 6 bases from J, with 12 bases in between. The CDR3 is made up of 13 amino acids. Germline V gene sequence: CDR1 SQVTM, CDR2 ANQGSEA. CDR3 region: CSVDRVRGNEQFF. As DNA, the CDR3 is TGCAGCGTTGACAGGGTGAGGGGCAATGAGCAGTTCTTC.

A single count supports this clone. V usage is TRBV29-1 and J usage is TRBJ2-6, with TRBD2 as a possible D gene (5 bases). The CDR3 runs 14 residues. Germline-derived CDR1 and CDR2 are SQVTM and ANQGSEA. V lost 7 bases to trimming and J lost 1 base, with 11 bases between them. CDR3 in amino acids: CSAYGESGANVLTF. The DNA of the CDR3 is TGCAGCGCCTACGGGGAGTCTGGGGCCAACGTCCTGACTTTC. Complete variable domain (other parts from reference TRBV29-1 and TRBJ2-6): SAVISQKPSRDICQRGTSLTIQCQVDSQVTMMFWYRQQPGQSLTLIATANQGSEATYESGFVIDKFPISRPNLTFSTLTVSNMSPEDSSIYLCSAYGESGANVLTFGAGSRLTVL.

V usage is TRBV25-1 and J usage is TRBJ2-6; D may be TRBD1 (7 bases). This CDR3 is 16 amino acids long. The V gene lost 8 bases and the J gene lost 0 bases, with 14 bases spanning the gap. The germline V gene has CDR1 MGHDK and CDR2 SYGVNS. The CDR3 protein is CASGQGGGSGANVLTF. The CDR3, as DNA: TGTGCCAGCGGTCAGGGGGGAGGCTCTGGGGCCAACGTCCTGACTTTC.

The chain couples TRBV27 to TRBJ2-7; possibly TRBD1 for D (6 bases). Germline-derived CDR1 and CDR2 are MNHEY and SMNVEV (reference sequence). V was trimmed by 8 bases and J by 3 bases, leaving 14 bases between them. The CDR3 length is 13 residues. The CDR3 reads CASGRDTFYEQYF. The DNA of the CDR3 is TGTGCCAGCGGCCGGGACACCTTCTACGAGCAGTACTTC.

Concerning this clone itself: Compared with germline, one end of the junction differs, possibly owing to a read error. The V call is TRBV5-4, the J call TRBJ2-3; 10 nucleotides align to TRBD2. The CDR3 covers 15 residues. Germline CDR1 reads SGHNT; CDR2 reads YYREEE (reference sequence). The CDR3 loop is CASSSKRGGTETQYF. DNA for the CDR3: TGTGCCAGCAGCTCGAAGCGGGGGGGCACAGAAACGCAGTATTTT. Full variable domain (outside the CDR3, taken from reference TRBV5-4 and TRBJ2-3): ETGVTQSPTHLIKTRGQQVTLRCSSQSGHNTVSWYQQALGQGPQFIFQYYREEENGRGNFPPRFSGLQFPNYSSELNVNALELDDSALYLCASSSKRGGTETQYFGPGTRLTVL.

The rearrangement uses TRBV29-1 and TRBJ1-4; perhaps TRBD1 as D (5 bases). Germline V gene data show CDR1 as SQVTM and CDR2 as ANQGSEA. This CDR3 is built from 12 residues. The germline V and J ends were trimmed by 8 bases and 6 bases, with 13 bases remaining between them. The CDR3 reads CSTFSGDEKLFF. Written as DNA, the CDR3 is TGCAGCACCTTTTCGGGGGATGAAAAACTGTTTTTT.

V is TRBV30 and J is TRBJ2-4; D is possibly TRBD2 (5 bases). Germline CDR1 GTSNPN, CDR2 SVGIG (reference sequence). Between the trimmed V and J ends, which lost 4 bases and 8 bases, there was a span of 9 bases. This CDR3 is built from 11 residues. CDR3 nucleotides: TGTGCCTGGAATGTCGGGGACATTCAGTACTTC. Protein sequence: CAWNVGDIQYF.

The gene calls are TRBV30 and TRBJ2-5; no definite D call. The CDR3 runs to 14 residues. Germline V gene sequence: CDR1 GTSNPN, CDR2 SVGIG (reference sequence). V was shortened by 2 bases and J by 5 bases, with 15 bases between the two germline ends. For the CDR3, the DNA is TGTGCCTGGAGTCCAGCCTTACTGAGGGAGACCCAGTACTTC. Its protein product is CAWSPALLRETQYF. The complete variable domain, with remaining parts taken from reference TRBV30 and TRBJ2-5, reads SQTIHQWPATLVQPVGSPLSLECTVEGTSNPNLYWYRQAAGRGLQLLFYSVGIGQISSEVPQNLSASRPQDRQFILSSKKLLLSDSGFYLCAWSPALLRETQYFGPGTRLLVL.

The J gene is TRBJ2-2, the V gene TRBV29-1; D is possibly TRBD2 (5 bases). CDR1 and CDR2 (germline): SQVTM, ANQGSEA. V was shortened by 4 bases and J by 4 bases, with 10 bases between the two germline ends. The CDR3 spans 13 residues. CDR3 region: CSVAAGTTGELFF. Here the CDR3 DNA reads TGCAGCGTTGCGGCGGGTACCACCGGGGAGCTGTTTTTT.

This clone was observed a handful of times. The CDR3 nucleotides read TGTGCCAGCAGCTTAGTCTCCGGGGCCCCCTACGAGCAGTACTTC. It translates to CASSLVSGAPYEQYF. The V gene is TRBV11-2, the J gene TRBJ2-7; D is perhaps TRBD1 or TRBD2 (5 bases each). Trimming stripped 1 base from V and 2 bases from J, with 12 bases between. In germline, CDR1 is SGHAT, CDR2 FQNNGV. The length of the CDR3 is 15 residues. The full variable domain, completed using reference TRBV11-2 and TRBJ2-7, is EAGVAQSPRYKIIEKRQSVAFWCNPISGHATLYWYQQILGQGPKLLIQFQNNGVVDDSQLPKDRFSAERLKGVDSTLKIQPAKLEDSAVYLCASSLVSGAPYEQYFGPGTRLTVT.

This rearrangement joins TRBV5-4 to TRBJ1-2; D is perhaps TRBD1 (5 bases). The CDR3 sequence is 14 residues long. Germline V gives CDR1 SGHNT, CDR2 YYREEE (reference sequence). V dropped 4 bases and J dropped 3 bases, with 13 bases sitting between them. The CDR3 sequence is CASSAQQGDYGYTF. In DNA form, the CDR3 reads TGTGCCAGCAGCGCCCAACAAGGGGACTATGGCTACACCTTC.

The V call is TRBV29-1, the J call TRBJ2-5; 7 bases map to TRBD1. The germline V gene encodes CDR1 SQVTM and CDR2 ANQGSEA. V shed 1 base, J shed 5 bases, and the junction held 1 base outside the gene matches. This CDR3 has 12 amino acids. CDR3 nucleotides: TGCAGCGTTGAAGTGACAGGGGAGACCCAGTACTTC. Translating it yields CSVEVTGETQYF.